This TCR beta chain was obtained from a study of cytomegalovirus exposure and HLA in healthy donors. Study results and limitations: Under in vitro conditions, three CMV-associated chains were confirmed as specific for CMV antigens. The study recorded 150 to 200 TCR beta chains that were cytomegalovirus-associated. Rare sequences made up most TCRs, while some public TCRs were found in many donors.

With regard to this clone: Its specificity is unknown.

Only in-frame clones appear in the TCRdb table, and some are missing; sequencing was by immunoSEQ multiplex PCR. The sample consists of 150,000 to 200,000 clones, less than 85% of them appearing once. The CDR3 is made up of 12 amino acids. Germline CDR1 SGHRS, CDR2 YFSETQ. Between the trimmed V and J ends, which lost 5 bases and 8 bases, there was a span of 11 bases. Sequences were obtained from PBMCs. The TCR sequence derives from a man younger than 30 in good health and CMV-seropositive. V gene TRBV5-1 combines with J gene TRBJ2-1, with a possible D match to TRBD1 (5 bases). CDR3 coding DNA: TGCGCCAGCAGGGAGAGCAGGGATGAGCAGTTCTTC. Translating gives CASRESRDEQFF. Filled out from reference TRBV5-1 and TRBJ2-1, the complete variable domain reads KAGVTQTPRYLIKTRGQQVTLSCSPISGHRSVSWYQQTPGQGLQFLFEYFSETQRNKGNFPGRFSGRQFSNSRSEMNVSTLELGDSALYLCASRESRDEQFFGPGTRLTVL.